These 8 T cell receptor beta chains share one sample of origin, sequenced in a study of blood T cell repertoires in COVID-19. Repertoires were generated with immunoSEQ multiplex PCR, while TCRdb's copy carries only in-frame clones and drops some. The repertoire consists of under 350,000 clones, with 85% to 90% occurring once and the leading ten covering 3.6%. The source material was peripheral blood. The receptors were sampled from a man aged 18 to 29 with active or convalescent COVID-19.

This clone was recorded only once. The gene calls are TRBV10-2 and TRBJ1-4; maybe TRBD1 (5 bases). Germline loops: CDR1 WSHSY, CDR2 SAAADI. V lost 6 bases and J lost 0, with 8 bases in between. CDR3 size: 14 residues. This CDR3 reads CASRPTATNEKLFF. CDR3 DNA sequence: TGCGCCAGCAGGCCGACAGCAACTAATGAAAAACTGTTTTTT.

The chain is built from TRBV6-5 and TRBJ2-1, with 9 bases aligning to TRBD1. The CDR3 length is 15 residues. With V trimmed by 5 bases and J by 5 bases, 7 bases remained unmatched. In germline, CDR1 is MNHEY, CDR2 SVGAGI. CDR3 in DNA: TGTGCCAGCAGTACGGACAGGGGAGAAAACAATGAGCAGTTCTTC. This sequence encodes CASSTDRGENNEQFF.

This clone was counted once. The identical CDR3 is also encoded by other nucleotide sequences in the sample. J is TRBJ2-7 and V is TRBV7-9, with D hard to call. The CDR3 consists of 11 residues. Germline CDR1 is SEHNR and CDR2 is FQNEAQ (reference sequence). V shed 4 bases and J shed 2 bases, with 3 bases lying between them. The CDR3 is CASSSAYEQYF. The CDR3 DNA follows: TGTGCCAGCAGCTCGGCCTACGAGCAGTACTTC.

The V gene is TRBV11-2, the J gene TRBJ2-2, with TRBD2 identical over 7 bases. This CDR3 has 16 amino acids. The germline V gene encodes CDR1 SGHAT and CDR2 FQNNGV. V lost 7 bases to trimming and J lost 2 bases; unmatched junction nucleotides: 10. The CDR3 bases are TGTGCCAGCACCTCGGCGGGAGCGGGTAACACCGGGGAGCTGTTTTTT. Its protein is CASTSAGAGNTGELFF.

In nucleotides, the CDR3 is TGTGCCACCGCCCGGGGAGACTCAACGAACACTGAAGCTTTCTTT. Translation: CATARGDSTNTEAFF. This rearrangement joins TRBV24-1 to TRBJ1-1; D not resolved. This CDR3 has 15 amino acids. Trimming stripped 9 bases from V and 1 base from J, with 17 bases between. Germline assignment: CDR1 KGHDR and CDR2 SFDVKD.

The J gene is TRBJ2-5, the V gene TRBV7-8, with TRBD2 identical over 9 bases. The ends lost 1 base at V and 2 bases at J; junction bases unmatched: 8. This CDR3 comprises 17 residues. In germline, CDR1 is SGHVS, CDR2 FQNEAQ. CDR3 in amino acids: CASSLGLIAGGQETQYF. CDR3 sequence (DNA): TGTGCCAGCAGCTTAGGGTTGATCGCGGGAGGGCAAGAGACCCAGTACTTC.

The rearrangement links TRBV6-5 to TRBJ1-5; maybe TRBD1 (5 bases). This CDR3 has 13 amino acids. Germline V gives CDR1 MNHEY, CDR2 SVGAGI. The ends were cut back, 6 bases at V and 7 bases at J, with 13 bases in the middle. CDR3 amino acids: CASSKRGSQPQHF. The CDR3, as DNA: TGTGCCAGCAGCAAAAGGGGAAGCCAGCCCCAGCATTTT.

This chain joins TRBV6-5 and TRBJ2-2; D unclear. Germline V CDR1 and CDR2: MNHEY, SVGAGI. The ends were cut back, 8 bases at V and 0 bases at J, with 13 bases in the middle. The length of the CDR3 is 15 residues. The CDR3 region is CASWSPRSNTGELFF. CDR3 DNA: TGTGCCAGCTGGTCGCCCAGATCGAACACCGGGGAGCTGTTTTTT.